The rows below give T cell receptor beta chains drawn from one sample of a study of cytomegalovirus exposure and HLA in healthy donors. Measured with immunoSEQ multiplex PCR; TCRdb has only the in-frame clones, and not every one. The repertoire includes roughly 110,000 clones, 60% to 80% of them detected once, and about 5.4% sits in the top ten. Sequencing was carried out using PBMCs. The source of these receptors is a woman between 25 and 40 years old in good health and CMV-seropositive. The CDR3 runs from the conserved cysteine through the conserved F or W. D genes are given only for firm matches. Rows give clone size only sometimes, using once, few, many, or a class for an expanded clone.

>TRBJ2-7|-|TRBV5-1|TRBD1
TGCGCCAGCAGCTTGGGATCGGGACAGGGTGGCGAGCAGTACTTC
CASSLGSGQGGEQYF
>TRBJ2-2|-|TRBV20-1|-
TGCAGTGCTAGGGCCGCCGGGGAGCTGTTTTTT
CSARAAGELFF
>TRBJ1-2|-|TRBV30|TRBD1
TGTGCCTGGAGAGGCGAGCGGACAGGGGGCTATGGCTACACCTTC
CAWRGERTGGYGYTF
>TRBJ2-5|once|TRBV5-1|TRBD1
TGCGCCAGCAGCTTGGCTCCAGGGGGCTCAGATCAGACCCAGTACTTC
CASSLAPGGSDQTQYF
>TRBJ1-1|-|TRBV2|-
TGTGCCAGCAGTCTTAATCAGGAAGCTTTCTTT
CASSLNQEAFF
>TRBJ1-3|-|TRBV6-6|-
TGTGCCGCCGCTCCGGGTGGTGGAAACACCATATATTTT
CAAAPGGGNTIYF
>TRBJ1-2|few|TRBV19|TRBD1
TGTGCCAGTACGAATCAACAGGGGAAATTTGATGGCTACACCTTC
CASTNQQGKFDGYTF
>TRBJ2-7|-|TRBV18|-
TGTGCCAGCTCACCACCAGCGGCAGGAGACTACGAGCAGTACTTC
CASSPPAAGDYEQYF
>TRBJ1-1|-|TRBV6-1|-
TGTGCCAGCAGTGAAAAATGGAGGGCCACTGAAGCTTTCTTT
CASSEKWRATEAFF
>TRBJ2-2|-|TRBV9|-
TGTGCCAGCAGCGTGACTTCGAACACCGGGGAGCTGTTTTTT
CASSVTSNTGELFF
>TRBJ1-4|once|TRBV14|-
TGTGCCAGCAGCCGAACAGCGACAGGTCTTATATCCCCGGGATCTAATGAAAAACTGTTTTTT
CASSRTATGLISPGSNEKLFF
>TRBJ2-2|-|TRBV11-2|-
TGTGCCAGCAGCTTAGTGAGAGGGAGTCCCACCGGGGAGCTGTTTTTT
CASSLVRGSPTGELFF
>TRBJ1-1|-|TRBV7-2|-
TGTGCCAGCAGCTTAGAGAGGGCTGGGATCACTGAAGCTTTCTTT
CASSLERAGITEAFF
>TRBJ1-1|few|TRBV6-6|-
TGTGCCAGCAGAGGCGGGGTGATACCCCAAGCTTTCTTT
CASRGGVIPQAFF
>TRBJ1-1|few|TRBV11-2|TRBD1
TGTGCCAGCAGCTGGGGGACAGAGAATGAAGCTTTCTTT
CASSWGTENEAFF
>TRBJ2-1|-|TRBV6-4|TRBD1
TGTGCCAGCAGCAGGACAGGGGGCAATGAGCAGTTCTTC
CASSRTGGNEQFF
>TRBJ1-5|-|TRBV6-7|TRBD1
TGTGCCAGCACCTACCCCCGGGACAGCTTCCAACTTAGCAATCAGCCCCAGCATTTT
CASTYPRDSFQLSNQPQHF
>TRBJ1-6|-|TRBV7-6|-
TGTGCCAGCAGCTTAATTTCAGGCTATAATTCACCCCTCCACTTT
CASSLISGYNSPLHF
>TRBJ2-5|once|TRBV18|-
TGTGCCAGCTCACCAAACAGTAACCAAGAGACCCAGTACTTC
CASSPNSNQETQYF
>TRBJ2-3|-|TRBV30|TRBD2
TGTGCCTGGGGTACTAGCGGGCCCCACACAGATACGCAGTATTTT
CAWGTSGPHTDTQYF
>TRBJ2-1|-|TRBV5-1|TRBD2
TGCGCCAGCATAGCGGGAGGGGGACCTTACAATGAGCAGTTCTTC
CASIAGGGPYNEQFF
>TRBJ2-6|-|TRBV5-1|TRBD2
TGCGCCAGCAGCTTGGAGTTCGGGCTAGCGGGATCATCTGGGGCCAACGTCCTGACTTTC
CASSLEFGLAGSSGANVLTF
>TRBJ2-3|few|TRBV11-1|-
TGTGCCAGCAGCTCCGGAATGAGACTAACAGCAGATACGCAGTATTTT
CASSSGMRLTADTQYF
>TRBJ2-7|-|TRBV10-3|TRBD1
TGTGCCATCACTCCCGGGACAGGGGGCCTCGACTACGAGCAGTACTTC
CAITPGTGGLDYEQYF
>TRBJ2-1|-|TRBV4-2|TRBD2
TGTGCCAGCAGCCAAGAGATGCGGGGGGGGTACAATGAGCAGTTCTTC
CASSQEMRGGYNEQFF
>TRBJ2-7|-|TRBV19|-
TGTGCCAGTAGTATCCAGCTTACAGGTACCTACGAGCAGTACTTC
CASSIQLTGTYEQYF
>TRBJ2-7|-|TRBV27|-
TGTGCCAGCAGTCCGACAGTAGAGTACGAGCAGTACTTC
CASSPTVEYEQYF
>TRBJ2-1|once|TRBV27|TRBD2
TGTGCCAGCAGTCCCGGGACTAGCGACCCCTACAATGAGCAGTTCTTC
CASSPGTSDPYNEQFF
>TRBJ1-1|-|TRBV7-9|-
TGTGCCAGCAGCCTCACTGAAGCTTTCTTT
CASSLTEAFF
>TRBJ1-1|-|TRBV19|-
TGTGCCAGTAGTATTGAGACAGAGATAGGTGGGAACACTGAAGCTTTCTTT
CASSIETEIGGNTEAFF
>TRBJ1-1|once|TRBV30|-
TGTGCCGGTCCCGGGGGGGCAGAAGCTTTCTTT
CAGPGGAEAFF
>TRBJ2-1|-|TRBV7-9|TRBD2
TGTGCCAGCAGCGTACCGGGACTAACTGTCGACAATGAGCAGTTCTTC
CASSVPGLTVDNEQFF
>TRBJ1-6|-|TRBV5-1|-
TGCGCCAGCAGCGGTACCGAGACAGCCACTTCACCCCTCCACTTT
CASSGTETATSPLHF
>TRBJ2-2|-|TRBV2|TRBD2
TGTGCCAGCAGTTCTACTAGCGGGAGGGACACCGGGGAGCTGTTTTTT
CASSSTSGRDTGELFF
>TRBJ2-3|once|TRBV9|TRBD2
TGTGCCAGCAGCGGGCTACTAGCGGGAGCTCAAGATACGCAGTATTTT
CASSGLLAGAQDTQYF
>TRBJ2-7|-|TRBV27|TRBD2
TGTGCCAGCAGTTTATCGAGGCTAGCGGGAGGGGAGCAGTACTTC
CASSLSRLAGGEQYF
>TRBJ2-6|few|TRBV12-5|-
TGTGCTAGTGGATCGTCTGGGGCCAACGTCCTGACTTTC
CASGSSGANVLTF
>TRBJ1-5|once|TRBV19|TRBD1
TGTGCCAGTAGGACAGGGGGTCTTGGCAATCAGCCCCAGCATTTT
CASRTGGLGNQPQHF
>TRBJ1-1|-|TRBV19|TRBD1
TGTGCCAGTAGTATGGGCTCCGACAGGGGTAAGAACACTGAAGCTTTCTTT
CASSMGSDRGKNTEAFF
>TRBJ1-5|-|TRBV6-1|-
TGTGCCAGCAGTGAGCCCCCTGCTATGTTTAGCAATCAGCCCCAGCATTTT
CASSEPPAMFSNQPQHF
>TRBJ1-6|-|TRBV29-1|TRBD1
TGCAGCGCACTAATTTCCGGGACAGGAGATTCACCCCTCCACTTT
CSALISGTGDSPLHF
>TRBJ2-7|-|TRBV6-5|TRBD1
TGTGCCAGCATTGGACAGGGCGAGCAGTACTTC
CASIGQGEQYF
>TRBJ1-2|-|TRBV19|TRBD1
TGTGCCAGTAGTATAGACACAGGGGGTGGTGGCTACACCTTC
CASSIDTGGGGYTF
>TRBJ2-1|-|TRBV19|TRBD2
TGTGCCAGTAGTACCCTTAGCGGGACCAACAATGAGCAGTTCTTC
CASSTLSGTNNEQFF
>TRBJ2-1|-|TRBV5-1|TRBD2
TGCGCCAGCAGCTCTCTTGCGGGACTAGCGGGGGGGCGGTCCTACAATGAGCAGTTCTTC
CASSSLAGLAGGRSYNEQFF
>TRBJ1-1|-|TRBV11-3|-
TGTGCCAGCAGCTTAGACAGGGCCACTGAAGCTTTCTTT
CASSLDRATEAFF
>TRBJ2-1|-|TRBV7-6|-
TGTGCCAGCAGCTTAGGTTCGTACAATGAGCAGTTCTTC
CASSLGSYNEQFF
>TRBJ1-6|once|TRBV9|-
TGTGCCAGCAGCGTAGAAAGTCCAAGCTTATGCGATTCACCCCTCCACTTT
CASSVESPSLCDSPLHF
>TRBJ1-1|-|TRBV7-3|TRBD1
TGTGCCAGCAGCCTACAGGGGGGAAACACTGAAGCTTTCTTT
CASSLQGGNTEAFF
>TRBJ1-5|few|TRBV6-6|TRBD1
TGTGCCAGCAGTTACTACTTCGGACAGGGGAGCCAGCCCCAGCATTTT
CASSYYFGQGSQPQHF
>TRBJ2-5|-|TRBV5-1|-
TGCGCCAGCGGCCTAACTAGGAGTTATCAAGAGACCCAGTACTTC
CASGLTRSYQETQYF
>TRBJ2-1|-|TRBV7-6|-
TGTGCCAGCAGCTTAGGTCTGTCTGAGCAGTTCTTC
CASSLGLSEQFF
>TRBJ2-7|-|TRBV6-1|TRBD1
TGTGCCGGCAGTGAAAGAGGGGGCCCCTGCGAGCAGTACTTC
CAGSERGGPCEQYF
>TRBJ2-1|-|TRBV7-9|-
TGTGCCAGCAGCTTATCGGACAATGAGCAGTTCTTC
CASSLSDNEQFF